The 32 T cell receptor beta chains below all came from one sample that was sequenced in a study of blood T cells in healthy people across ages (dated by TCRdb to between 2014 and 2016). Libraries came from 5' RACE. The instrument was an Illumina HiSeq 2500. A second about 7 to 12 cycle PCR used a sample-barcoded 5' primer and a J-beta primer mix. TCRdb ran its own pipeline on the public reads, namely fastp trimming at Q25 and MiXCR clone calling, and kept in-frame beta chains. Each record represents a unique CDR3 protein, reported with the most common genes and DNA among its rows. The sample yields about 590,000 distinct CDR3 sequences; under 30% were counted once. Jointly, the top ten make up around a sixth of the sample. The specimen was blood. The receptors here all came from an elderly woman in good health.

This clonotype has just one count. This chain's CDR3 is CASRSYISGVRTEAFF. CDR3 nucleotides: TGTGCCAGCAGAAGCTACATCTCAGGGGTGCGCACTGAAGCTTTCTTT. The rearrangement uses TRBV6-2 or TRBV6-3 and TRBJ1-1; D might be TRBD1 (6 bases). The CDR3 length is 16 residues. The V end was cut by 6 bases, the J end by 4 bases, with 21 bases between. In germline, CDR1 is MNHEY, CDR2 SVGEGT.

This clonotype has ten or more counts. The V and J genes are TRBV5-5 and TRBJ1-2, with TRBD1 matching 9 bases. Germline lookup yields CDR1 SGHKS and CDR2 YYEKEE (reference sequence). The CDR3 length is 15 residues. V was clipped by 4 bases and J by 4 bases; unmatched bases: 8. The CDR3 DNA sequence: TGTGCCAGCAGCCTGGGACAGGGTATCGGCTATGGCTACACCTTC. It is translated as CASSLGQGIGYGYTF. Variable domain in full (rest from reference TRBV5-5 and TRBJ1-2): DAGVTQSPTHLIKTRGQQVTLRCSPISGHKSVSWYQQVLGQGPQFIFQYYEKEERGRGNFPDRFSARQFPNYSSELNVNALLLGDSALYLCASSLGQGIGYGYTFGSGTRLTVV.

This clonotype was counted many times. The chain carries TRBV9 and TRBJ2-1, with TRBD1 matching 10 bases. The CDR3 length is 16 residues. Losses at the gene ends were 0 bases for V and 8 bases for J; bases not matched to a gene: 8. The germline gives CDR1 SGDLS, CDR2 YYNGEE. The CDR3 reads CASSVGGGTGAHEQFF. As DNA, the CDR3 is TGTGCCAGCAGCGTAGGTGGAGGGACAGGGGCCCATGAGCAGTTCTTC.

This clonotype showed up many times. The V call is TRBV7-2, the J call TRBJ1-5; perhaps TRBD1 as D (6 bases). Per the germline V gene, CDR1 is SGHTA and CDR2 is FQGNSA. The CDR3 is made up of 15 amino acids. V was shortened by 5 bases and J by 1 base, with 12 bases between the two germline ends. The CDR3 here is CASSARTASNQPQHF. DNA of the CDR3: TGTGCCAGCAGCGCCCGGACAGCAAGCAATCAGCCCCAGCATTTT.

The V gene is TRBV10-2, the J gene TRBJ2-3, with a possible D match to TRBD2 (6 bases). Germline loops: CDR1 WSHSY, CDR2 SAAADI. V gave up 6 bases and J gave up 6 bases, with 19 bases separating them. The CDR3 extends over 15 amino acids. The CDR3 sequence: CASRPPGGTGDTQYF. The CDR3 region has the DNA TGCGCCAGCAGACCCCCAGGCGGGACGGGTGATACGCAGTATTTT.

The gene calls are TRBV7-9 and TRBJ1-1; TRBD1 might be the D (5 bases). The CDR3 runs 14 residues. V was trimmed by 3 bases and J by 2 bases, leaving 10 bases between them. Looked up from germline, CDR1 is SEHNR and CDR2 is FQNEAQ (reference sequence). The CDR3 spells CASSLGLINTEAFF. The CDR3 bases are TGTGCCAGCAGCTTGGGACTTATTAACACTGAAGCTTTCTTT.

This clonotype was seen ten or more times. The chain uses TRBV11-2 and TRBJ2-7, with D perhaps given as TRBD1 or TRBD2 (5 bases each). The CDR3 runs 15 residues. Germline loops: CDR1 SGHAT, CDR2 FQNNGV. Trimming pared 0 bases from V and 4 bases from J, leaving 13 bases between. CDR3 coding DNA: TGTGCCAGCAGCTTAGATGGGGACGGAAAATACGAGCAGTACTTC. Its protein is CASSLDGDGKYEQYF.

At least ten counts were recorded for this clonotype. The chain links TRBV2 to TRBJ2-5; 7 bases fit TRBD2. The V segment lost 4 bases and the J segment 7 bases; nucleotides outside the gene matches: 6. The CDR3 runs to 13 residues. Germline lookup yields CDR1 SNHLY and CDR2 FYNNEI. The CDR3 loop is CASSGIREGTQYF. The CDR3 DNA follows: TGTGCCAGCAGTGGAATTAGGGAGGGGACCCAGTACTTC.

V gene TRBV6-5 combines with J gene TRBJ2-1; the D gene could be TRBD1 or TRBD2 (5 bases each). Germline-derived CDR1 and CDR2 are MNHEY and SVGAGI. There are 16 residues in the CDR3. The V gene lost 6 bases and the J gene lost 6 bases, with 21 bases spanning the gap. The CDR3 sequence: CASSLTGTARGNEQFF. The CDR3 region has the DNA TGTGCCAGCAGCCTAACCGGGACCGCCCGGGGCAATGAGCAGTTCTTC.

The chain has TRBV5-4 and TRBJ1-1; D is uncertain. The V and J ends lost 6 bases and 5 bases respectively, with 8 bases between them. The CDR3 is 11 amino acids. Germline V gives CDR1 SGHNT, CDR2 YYREEE (reference sequence). This CDR3 reads CASNKGTEAFF. The DNA of the CDR3 is TGTGCCAGCAACAAGGGAACTGAAGCTTTCTTT.

The V and J genes are TRBV30 and TRBJ2-7; 7 bases match TRBD2. The V segment lost 1 base and the J segment 2 bases; nucleotides outside the gene matches: 5. In germline, CDR1 is GTSNPN, CDR2 SVGIG (reference sequence). This CDR3 is 14 amino acids long. CDR3 region: CAWSGGGVTYEQYF. DNA of the CDR3: TGTGCCTGGAGTGGGGGAGGGGTAACCTACGAGCAGTACTTC.

As to this clonotype: This may arise from a read error, as a much more abundant clone is one base away. V is TRBV7-3 and J is TRBJ1-6; D is undetermined. The CDR3 spans 14 residues. Germline values: CDR1 SGHTA, CDR2 FQGTGA. The CDR3, as DNA: TGTGCCAGCAGCTCCGGACGGATCAATTCACCCCCCCACTTT. Its translation: CASSSGRINSPPHF.

This clonotype came up once. The gene calls are TRBV5-1 and TRBJ2-1, with D possibly matching TRBD2 (5 bases). Trimming took 4 bases from V and 6 from J, leaving 20 bases between them. The CDR3 has 16 amino acids. Germline V lookup: CDR1 SGHRS, CDR2 YFSETQ. The DNA for the CDR3 is TGCGCCAGCAGCGCACACGGGGTAGAAGGGATCAATGAGCAGTTCTTC. This codes for CASSAHGVEGINEQFF. Combining the CDR3 with reference TRBV5-1 and TRBJ2-1 gives the whole variable domain KAGVTQTPRYLIKTRGQQVTLSCSPISGHRSVSWYQQTPGQGLQFLFEYFSETQRNKGNFPGRFSGRQFSNSRSEMNVSTLELGDSALYLCASSAHGVEGINEQFFGPGTRLTVL.

The chain is built from TRBV7-9 and TRBJ1-5; 9 bases map to TRBD1. CDR3 length: 16 amino acids. Trimming cost V 4 bases and J 2 bases; bases outside gene matches: 6. CDR1 and CDR2 (germline): SEHNR, FQNEAQ (reference sequence). CDR3 sequence (DNA): TGTGCCAGCAGCTCCTCCCGGACAGGGGGCAATCAGCCCCAGCATTTT. It specifies CASSSSRTGGNQPQHF.

V and J are TRBV11-2 and TRBJ1-2, with D possibly being TRBD1 (6 bases). CDR1 and CDR2 from the germline V gene are SGHAT and FQNNGV. The CDR3 totals 15 residues. Trimming removed 1 base at V and 8 bases at J, with 17 bases between. CDR3 loop: CASSLVRGAPRGYTF. DNA for the CDR3: TGTGCCAGCAGCTTAGTACGGGGGGCGCCTAGGGGCTACACCTTC.

This clonotype was observed once. The V gene is TRBV7-9, the J gene TRBJ2-1, with TRBD2 matching over 7 bases. The end of the DNA is better explained by TRBJ2-7, so the J call may be wrong. CDR3 size: 14 residues. The germline gives CDR1 SEHNR, CDR2 FQNEAQ (reference sequence). CDR3 protein: CAGGSSGSYNEQYF. The CDR3 DNA follows: TGTGCCGGGGGGTCTAGCGGCTCCTACAATGAGCAGTACTTC.

This clonotype was counted many times. The J gene is TRBJ2-1, the V gene TRBV9; 15 bases are shared with TRBD2. Losses at the gene ends were 3 bases for V and 6 bases for J; bases not matched to a gene: 4. CDR3 length equals 16 residues. Germline assignment: CDR1 SGDLS and CDR2 YYNGEE. The CDR3 reads CASSARTSGGANEQFF. Here the CDR3 DNA reads TGTGCCAGCAGCGCCCGGACTAGCGGGGGGGCCAATGAGCAGTTCTTC.

V and J are TRBV11-2 and TRBJ2-1; TRBD2 aligns across 12 bases. The germline CDR1 and CDR2 sequences are SGHAT and FQNNGV. J was trimmed by 8 bases and V by 1 base; bases with no gene match: 12. The CDR3 is 18 residues long. The CDR3 DNA reads as TGTGCCAGCAGCTTAGGTCAGGGAGGACTAGCGGGGAGCCATGAGCAGTTCTTC. Residues: CASSLGQGGLAGSHEQFF.

V gene TRBV20-1 combines with J gene TRBJ2-1; TRBD1 matches 7 bases. The last part of the DNA fits TRBJ2-7 better; the J call may be wrong. The length of the CDR3 is 14 residues. Germline assignment: CDR1 DFQATT and CDR2 SNEGSKA (reference sequence). The CDR3 sequence is CSGTTGTYYNEQYF. The CDR3 DNA reads TGCAGTGGGACGACAGGGACATACTACAATGAGCAGTACTTC.

V usage is TRBV27 and J usage is TRBJ2-1, with 15 bases identical to TRBD2. The J call could be wrong; TRBJ2-7 is a better fit for the DNA end. The CDR3 is 18 amino acids. Per the germline V gene, CDR1 is MNHEY and CDR2 is SMNVEV (reference sequence). The CDR3 region is CASRFGLAGGFSYNEQYF. CDR3 bases: TGTGCCAGCAGATTTGGACTAGCGGGGGGGTTTTCCTACAATGAGCAGTACTTC.

Many counts were recorded for this clonotype. The chain is built from TRBV5-1 and TRBJ2-5; maybe TRBD1 (6 bases). The V gene lost 5 bases and the J gene lost 3 bases, with 11 bases spanning the gap. Germline V gives CDR1 SGHRS, CDR2 YFSETQ. This CDR3 comprises 13 residues. CDR3 coding DNA: TGCGCCAGCAGTGAGGGGGTCGAAGAGACCCAGTACTTC. Translating gives CASSEGVEETQYF.

As to this clonotype: Since a much larger clone is just one base distant, this may be a read error. This sequence joins TRBV5-1 and TRBJ2-7; no reliable D call. The CDR3 is 11 residues long. The germline CDR1 and CDR2 sequences are SGHRS and YFSETQ. This chain's CDR3 is CTSSFEYEQYF. The CDR3 DNA follows: TGCACCAGCAGCTTTGAGTACGAGCAGTACTTC.

The gene calls are TRBV9 and TRBJ2-3; the D gene is possibly TRBD2 (6 bases). Trimming took 4 bases from V and 4 from J, leaving 19 bases between them. CDR1 SGDLS and CDR2 YYNGEE come from the germline V gene. This CDR3 is 16 amino acids long. CDR3 sequence (DNA): TGTGCCAGCAGCCCCGGTACAGCGGGTTCATCAGATACGCAGTATTTT. This sequence encodes CASSPGTAGSSDTQYF.

In its sample, this clonotype was seen once. The rearrangement joins TRBV20-1 to TRBJ2-4; D is unresolved. With the DNA end fitting TRBJ2-7 better, the J assignment may be wrong. From germline, CDR1 is DFQATT and CDR2 SNEGSKA (reference sequence). This CDR3 is built from 11 residues. The CDR3 coding sequence is TGCAGTGCTAGTAACAACTACGAGCAGTACTTC. Translated: CSASNNYEQYF.

The V gene is TRBV5-6, the J gene TRBJ2-2; 12 bases agree with TRBD1. The CDR3 covers 14 residues. The V and J ends lost 8 bases and 7 bases, in that order; junction bases with no gene match: 6. Germline V gene sequence: CDR1 SGHDT, CDR2 YYEEEE. As DNA, the CDR3 is TGTGCCAGTGCCGGGACAGGGGGCATCGGGGAGCTGTTTTTT. As protein: CASAGTGGIGELFF.

The chain employs TRBV7-2 and TRBJ1-4, with D tentatively TRBD1 (6 bases). V shed 6 bases and J shed 0 bases, with 11 bases lying between them. The CDR3 has 15 residues. Germline values: CDR1 SGHTA, CDR2 FQGNSA. CDR3 residues: CASRRGQTTNEKLFF. The DNA of the CDR3 is TGTGCCAGCAGGCGCGGACAGACAACTAATGAAAAACTGTTTTTT.

This clonotype was seen at least ten times. The genes are TRBV6-1 and TRBJ2-1; TRBD2 matches 16 bases. V shed 4 bases, J shed 8 bases, and the junction held 17 bases outside the gene matches. Germline assignment: CDR1 MNHNS and CDR2 SASEGT. The CDR3 runs to 20 residues. The CDR3 bases are TGTGCCAGCAGTGGACGGACGACCGGGACTAGCGGGGGGGCCAGGGATGAGCAGTTCTTC. Protein: CASSGRTTGTSGGARDEQFF.

The V gene is TRBV20-1, the J gene TRBJ2-1, with 8 bases lining up with TRBD2. Per germline, CDR1 DFQATT and CDR2 SNEGSKA (reference sequence). V was clipped by 1 base and J by 1 base; unmatched bases: 3. CDR3 length: 15 amino acids. The CDR3 DNA reads TGCAGTGCTAGAGGATCTAGCGGGTCCTACAATGAGCAGTTCTTC. Protein: CSARGSSGSYNEQFF.

This clonotype was observed once. V usage is TRBV7-8 and J usage is TRBJ1-5; TRBD1 aligns across 7 bases. The CDR3 covers 17 residues. The V segment lost 4 bases and the J segment 0 bases; nucleotides outside the gene matches: 9. Germline CDR1 and CDR2: SGHVS and FQNEAQ. This CDR3 is CASSSSAGGNSNQPQHF. The DNA of the CDR3 is TGTGCCAGCAGCTCCTCGGCAGGGGGGAATAGCAATCAGCCCCAGCATTTT.

In this sample, this clonotype turned up many times. The chain combines TRBV2 with TRBJ1-5; possibly TRBD1 for D (6 bases). Deletions cut 4 bases from V and 8 bases from J, with 15 bases between. The germline V gene encodes CDR1 SNHLY and CDR2 FYNNEI. This CDR3 region has 14 residues. The CDR3 protein is CASSVAGAVEPQHF. Here the CDR3 DNA reads TGTGCCAGCAGTGTAGCGGGGGCGGTGGAGCCCCAGCATTTT.

V usage is TRBV10-3 and J usage is TRBJ1-5; no reliable D call. The CDR3 totals 15 residues. V shed 5 bases and J shed 2 bases, with 13 bases lying between them. Germline lookup yields CDR1 ENHRY and CDR2 SYGVKD. CDR3 amino acids: CAISKDPGGNQPQHF. Written as DNA, the CDR3 is TGTGCCATCAGTAAAGATCCCGGGGGCAATCAGCCCCAGCATTTT.

Points on this clonotype: A much larger clone lies a single base off, so this may be a read error. This chain connects TRBV9 to TRBJ2-3; D remains unclear. Germline-derived CDR1 and CDR2 are SGDLS and YYNGEE. Trimming removed 1 base from V and 0 bases from J, with 12 bases in between. This CDR3 spans 16 amino acids. The CDR3 DNA follows: TGTGCCAGCAGCGTAATCCCTAATTCTAGCACAGATACGCAGTATTTT. Translated, it gives CASSVIPNSSTDTQYF.